Detailed here is one TCR beta chain. What it recognizes is unknown. The data are from a study of CD8 T cells in Susac syndrome. Study-level results: Regarding the TCR sequencing and HLA analysis, the study admitted that a relatively small number of individuals were involved.

Trimming left V 3 bases short and J 1 base short, with 12 bases between. This CDR3 has 14 amino acids. CDR1 and CDR2 from the germline V gene are GTSNPN and SVGIG (reference sequence). RNA, at roughly 0.45 to 1 ug, was reverse transcribed with random hexamers. TCRdb reanalysed the immunoSEQ multiplex PCR reads using MiXCR and keeps one entry per CDR3 protein. The table lists 210,000 or so distinct CDR3 sequences, roughly 92% of them singletons. The multiple sclerosis control group comprised treatment-naive patients with stable or active relapsing-remitting disease. This sequence joins TRBV30 and TRBJ2-5; D is uncertain. This receptor was obtained from a human donor with multiple sclerosis. Sequences were obtained from CD8+ T cells from PBMCs. The CDR3 DNA is TGTGCCTGGAGCCCGAACGGCCTCCAAGAGACCCAGTACTTC. Translating it yields CAWSPNGLQETQYF.